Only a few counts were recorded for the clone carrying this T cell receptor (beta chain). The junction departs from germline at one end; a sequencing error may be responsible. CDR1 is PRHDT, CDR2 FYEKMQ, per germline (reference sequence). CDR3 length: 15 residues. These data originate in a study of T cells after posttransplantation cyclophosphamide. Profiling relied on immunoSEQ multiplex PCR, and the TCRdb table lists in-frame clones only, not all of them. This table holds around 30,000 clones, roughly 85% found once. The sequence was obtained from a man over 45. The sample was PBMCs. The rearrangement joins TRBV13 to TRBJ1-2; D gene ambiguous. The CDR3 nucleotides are TGTGCCAGCAGCGTAGGACGCGGAGGCAACTATGGCTACACCTTC. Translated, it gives CASSVGRGGNYGYTF.